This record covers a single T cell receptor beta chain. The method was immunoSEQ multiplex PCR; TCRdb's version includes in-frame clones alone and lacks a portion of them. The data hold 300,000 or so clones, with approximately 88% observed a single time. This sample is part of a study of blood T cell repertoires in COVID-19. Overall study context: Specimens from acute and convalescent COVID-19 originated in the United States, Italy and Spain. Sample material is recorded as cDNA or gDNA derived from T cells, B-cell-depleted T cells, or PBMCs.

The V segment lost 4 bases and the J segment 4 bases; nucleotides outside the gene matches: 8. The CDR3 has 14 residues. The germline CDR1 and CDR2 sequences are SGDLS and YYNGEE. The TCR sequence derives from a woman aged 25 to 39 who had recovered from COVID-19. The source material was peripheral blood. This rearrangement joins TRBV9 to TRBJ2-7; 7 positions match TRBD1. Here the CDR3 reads CASSPGQEEYEQYF. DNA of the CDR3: TGTGCCAGCAGCCCAGGACAGGAGGAGTACGAGCAGTACTTC.